What follows are 26 T cell receptor beta chains derived from one specimen sequenced in a study of blood T cell repertoires in COVID-19. The method was immunoSEQ multiplex PCR; TCRdb's version includes in-frame clones alone and lacks a portion of them. Of roughly 250,000 clones listed, about 83% are singletons. Sequencing input: peripheral blood. The receptors shown here come from a man in his forties or fifties with acute or convalescent COVID-19.

This rearrangement joins TRBV19 to TRBJ1-4; TRBD1 is a possible D gene (6 bases). This CDR3 region has 15 residues. The V and J ends lost 6 bases and 0 bases respectively, with 11 bases between them. Per germline, CDR1 LNHDA and CDR2 SQIVND (reference sequence). The DNA for the CDR3 is TGTGCCAGTAGCGATGCAGGGGCAACTAATGAAAAACTGTTTTTT. Translation: CASSDAGATNEKLFF.

The chain links TRBV5-6 to TRBJ2-1; weak D call: TRBD2 (6 bases). V lost 1 base, J lost 8 bases, and 7 bases lay in between. This CDR3 comprises 12 residues. Germline CDR1 is SGHDT and CDR2 is YYEEEE. DNA for the CDR3: TGTGCCAGCAGCTTGTTAGCGGATGAGCAGTTCTTC. Residues: CASSLLADEQFF.

CDR3 sequence: CASSPRAHQPQHF. In DNA, the CDR3 is TGTGCCAGCAGTCCCCGAGCCCATCAGCCCCAGCATTTT. V is TRBV6-5 and J is TRBJ1-5; D remains ambiguous. The V gene's germline CDR1 is MNHEY and CDR2 SVGAGI. Deletions cut 5 bases from V and 5 bases from J, with 10 bases between. The CDR3 is made up of 13 amino acids.

The chain employs TRBV27 and TRBJ1-5; D might be TRBD1 (5 bases). V gave up 3 bases and J gave up 7 bases, with 13 bases separating them. CDR1 and CDR2 (germline): MNHEY, SMNVEV (reference sequence). The CDR3 contains 14 residues. The CDR3 reads CASSLNRGRQPQHF. Here the CDR3 DNA reads TGTGCCAGCAGTTTGAATAGGGGAAGACAGCCCCAGCATTTT.

This clone was detected only a few times. The chain combines TRBV18 with TRBJ1-1, with 7 positions matching TRBD1. Trimming removed 6 bases from V and 0 bases from J; junction bases left unmatched: 4. Germline V gene sequence: CDR1 KGHSH, CDR2 LQKENI. This CDR3 has 14 residues. The CDR3 nucleotides are TGTGCCAGCTCTGCGGGACAGTTGAACACTGAAGCTTTCTTT. This gives the protein CASSAGQLNTEAFF.

The rearrangement uses TRBV24-1 and TRBJ2-7; TRBD2 matches at 10 bases. With 10 bases clipped from V and 4 bases from J, the junction kept 9 bases outside the gene matches. This CDR3 spans 14 amino acids. The germline V gene encodes CDR1 KGHDR and CDR2 SFDVKD. CDR3 coding DNA: TGTGCCACAGAAAGCGGGAGGGACACTTACGAGCAGTACTTC. As protein: CATESGRDTYEQYF.

This rearrangement joins TRBV4-1 to TRBJ2-4; D is possibly TRBD1 (5 bases). The CDR3 length is 16 residues. The germline V gene has CDR1 MGHRA and CDR2 YSYEKL. Trimming removed 0 bases from V and 8 bases from J, with 17 bases in between. Here the CDR3 reads CASSQDQGSGLHIQYF. The CDR3 DNA sequence: TGCGCCAGCAGCCAAGATCAAGGGTCAGGGCTACACATTCAGTACTTC.

This chain links TRBV23-1 with TRBJ1-5; maybe TRBD1 (6 bases). TRBV23-1 is sorted into the ORF group, with uncertain function. V was pared by 0 bases and J by 1 base, with 13 bases between. This CDR3 has 17 residues. In nucleotides, the CDR3 is TGCGCCAGCAGTCAATCGGTGTCAGGGGCGAGCAATCAGCCCCAGCATTTT. This codes for CASSQSVSGASNQPQHF.

This sequence joins TRBV19 and TRBJ1-1, with a weak D call TRBD1 (5 bases). The germline V gene encodes CDR1 LNHDA and CDR2 SQIVND (reference sequence). With 3 bases removed from V and 3 bases from J, the gap between germline ends came to 8 bases. The CDR3 is 13 amino acids. In DNA, the CDR3 is TGTGCCAGTAGTATCCAGGGTGACACTGAAGCTTTCTTT. Amino acid sequence: CASSIQGDTEAFF.

A note on this clone: Additional DNA sequences in this sample encode the identical CDR3. The chain employs TRBV5-4 and TRBJ1-3; unclear D gene. The CDR3 runs to 14 residues. V was shortened by 4 bases and J by 1 base, with 9 bases between the two germline ends. Germline assignment: CDR1 SGHNT and CDR2 YYREEE (reference sequence). CDR3 residues: CASSLDTSGNTIYF. The CDR3 DNA is TGTGCCAGCAGCCTCGACACGTCTGGAAACACCATATATTTT.

The gene calls are TRBV12-3 or TRBV12-4 and TRBJ2-5; perhaps TRBD1 as D (6 bases). V lost 6 bases and J 1 base, leaving 6 bases between the germline ends. This CDR3 comprises 12 residues. CDR3 region: CASRDSQETQYF. The CDR3 DNA is TGTGCCAGCAGGGACAGCCAAGAGACCCAGTACTTC.

The rearrangement uses TRBV20-1 and TRBJ2-5, with D perhaps TRBD1 (5 bases). In germline, CDR1 is DFQATT, CDR2 SNEGSKA (reference sequence). The ends were cut back, 3 bases at V and 2 bases at J, with 13 bases in the middle. This CDR3 region has 14 residues. This CDR3 is CSASGSGLQETQYF. Here the CDR3 DNA reads TGCAGTGCTAGTGGGTCAGGGCTTCAAGAGACCCAGTACTTC.

CDR3 amino acids: CASSLVGLGTEAFF. CDR3 DNA: TGTGCCAGCAGTTTAGTGGGGCTCGGGACTGAAGCTTTCTTT. This chain joins TRBV27 and TRBJ1-1; D perhaps matches TRBD1 (5 bases). Trimming took 2 bases from V and 5 from J, leaving 12 bases between them. CDR1 and CDR2 (germline): MNHEY, SMNVEV (reference sequence). The CDR3 extends over 14 amino acids.

With regard to this clone: One end of the junction is discordant with germline, which a read error may explain. The chain couples TRBV7-2 to TRBJ1-6; a weak D match, TRBD1 (5 bases). Germline values: CDR1 SGHTA, CDR2 FQGNSA. CDR3 length: 15 amino acids. The CDR3 DNA sequence: TGTGCCAGCAACTTAGAGGGGCAAAAGCACTCACCCCTCCACTTT. Translation: CASNLEGQKHSPLHF.

V gene TRBV5-6 combines with J gene TRBJ1-4; 10 nucleotides align to TRBD1. The ends lost 1 base at V and 6 bases at J; junction bases unmatched: 6. This CDR3 has 16 amino acids. Germline CDR1 reads SGHDT; CDR2 reads YYEEEE. The CDR3 reads CASSLWGGTGDEKLFF. In nucleotides, the CDR3 is TGTGCCAGCAGCTTGTGGGGCGGGACAGGGGATGAAAAACTGTTTTTT.

The CDR3 nucleotides read TGTGCCAGCAGCCAAGCCCTACCAGGGTACACTGAAGCTTTCTTT. Translated, it gives CASSQALPGYTEAFF. The J gene is TRBJ1-1, the V gene TRBV3-1 (or the pseudogene TRBV3-2); D is perhaps TRBD1 (5 bases). V lost 1 base to trimming and J lost 3 bases, with 12 bases between them. This CDR3 contains 15 residues. Looked up from germline, CDR1 is LGHDT and CDR2 is YNNKEL (reference sequence).

This clone has more than one count but fewer than ten. The genes are TRBV27 and TRBJ1-1, with unresolved D. Per the germline V gene, CDR1 is MNHEY and CDR2 is SMNVEV (reference sequence). The CDR3 covers 13 residues. V was trimmed by 2 bases and J by 6 bases, leaving 10 bases between them. DNA of the CDR3: TGTGCCAGCAGTTTAGGCAGAGGCGCTGAAGCTTTCTTT. Amino acid sequence: CASSLGRGAEAFF.

V and J are TRBV7-9 and TRBJ1-2, with 7 bases fitting TRBD1. Germline V gene sequence: CDR1 SEHNR, CDR2 FQNEAQ (reference sequence). The CDR3 runs 13 residues. V lost 5 bases and J lost 8; bases outside the gene matches: 8. The CDR3 region is CASSLTGVGGYTF. Here the CDR3 DNA reads TGTGCCAGCAGCCTCACAGGGGTCGGGGGCTACACCTTC.

CDR3 coding DNA: TGTGCCAGCAGCTTATCCGGTACAGGGGGCAATCAGCCCCAGCATTTT. The encoded protein is CASSLSGTGGNQPQHF. The V gene is TRBV7-8, the J gene TRBJ1-5; 7 bases fit TRBD1. Germline V gene sequence: CDR1 SGHVS, CDR2 FQNEAQ. CDR3 length: 16 amino acids. V gave up 2 bases and J gave up 2 bases; unmatched junction bases: 6.

The chain carries TRBV5-1 and TRBJ2-1, with D possibly being TRBD2 (5 bases). This CDR3 region has 15 residues. CDR1 and CDR2 from the germline V gene are SGHRS and YFSETQ. V lost 3 bases and J lost 2, with 12 bases in between. For the CDR3, the DNA is TGCGCCAGCAGCTGGAGCGGAGATACCTACAATGAGCAGTTCTTC. Its translation: CASSWSGDTYNEQFF.

The chain employs TRBV11-1 and TRBJ2-7; tentatively, D is TRBD1 (5 bases). Germline V CDR1 and CDR2: SGHAT, FQDESV (reference sequence). The CDR3 contains 15 residues. The V and J ends lost 1 base and 3 bases respectively, with 13 bases between them. The CDR3 protein is CASSLGSGPGYEQYF. The CDR3, as DNA: TGTGCCAGCAGCTTAGGCTCAGGGCCTGGCTACGAGCAGTACTTC.

CDR3 sequence: CASSLIQGEGYTF. In nucleotides, the CDR3 is TGTGCCAGCAGCTTGATCCAGGGCGAAGGCTACACCTTC. This chain joins TRBV5-4 and TRBJ1-2, with TRBD1 as a possible D gene (5 bases). CDR1 SGHNT and CDR2 YYREEE come from the germline V gene (reference sequence). The V end was cut by 1 base, the J end by 8 bases, with 12 bases between. The CDR3 spans 13 residues.

The chain carries TRBV10-1 and TRBJ2-7; maybe TRBD2 (6 bases). The CDR3 is 15 amino acids. V was shortened by 6 bases and J by 6 bases, with 21 bases between the two germline ends. Per germline, CDR1 WNHNN and CDR2 SYGVQD (reference sequence). The CDR3 protein is CASSAGTEGQSEQYF. The CDR3 nucleotides read TGCGCCAGCAGCGCGGGGACGGAGGGCCAAAGCGAGCAGTACTTC.

The J gene is TRBJ1-1, the V gene TRBV5-1; 9 bases agree with TRBD1. V was clipped by 7 bases and J by 4 bases; unmatched bases: 14. Germline CDR1 is SGHRS and CDR2 is YFSETQ. This CDR3 has 16 residues. DNA for the CDR3: TGCGCCAGCGGCGAACAGGGGGCTATGGGTACCACTGAAGCTTTCTTT. Residues: CASGEQGAMGTTEAFF.

The chain links TRBV15 to TRBJ2-5; 7 bases are a match to TRBD2. J lost 3 bases, V lost 0 bases, and 10 bases had no gene match. The V gene's germline CDR1 is LNHNV and CDR2 YYDKDF (reference sequence). The CDR3 runs 17 residues. CDR3 nucleotides: TGTGCCACCAGCAGAGATAGGCCCCTAGCGGCTGAAGAGACCCAGTACTTC. This gives the protein CATSRDRPLAAEETQYF.

Judged by abundance, this clone is medium-sized (0.01 to 0.1%). V usage is TRBV18 and J usage is TRBJ2-5; 8 nucleotides align to TRBD2. CDR1 and CDR2 (germline): KGHSH, LQKENI. The CDR3 contains 16 residues. V was pared by 3 bases and J by 4 bases, with 10 bases of the junction left unmatched. CDR3 DNA: TGTGCCAGCTCACCGGACGGGGGGGCAGGGAGAGAGACCCAGTACTTC. It specifies CASSPDGGAGRETQYF.